One sample yielded the 8 T cell receptor beta chains listed below, sequenced in a study of blood T cell repertoires in COVID-19. Only in-frame clones appear in the TCRdb table, and some are missing; sequencing was by immunoSEQ multiplex PCR. The data contain approximately 300,000 clones, 70% to 90% of them singletons. Material: PBMCs or T cells enriched from blood (not recorded which). These receptors were collected from a woman aged 25 to 39 who had recovered from COVID-19.

This chain joins TRBV4-1 and TRBJ1-2; a possible D gene is TRBD1 (6 bases). CDR3 length: 18 residues. In germline, CDR1 is MGHRA, CDR2 YSYEKL. Trimming stripped 1 base from V and 5 bases from J, with 23 bases between. The CDR3 sequence: CASSQVRHRVEKRYGYTF. CDR3 DNA: TGCGCCAGCAGCCAAGTTCGACACAGGGTGGAAAAAAGATATGGCTACACCTTC.

V is TRBV10-1 and J is TRBJ2-3; 8 bases fit TRBD1. After removal of 9 bases from V and 3 bases from J, the junction contained 2 bases not matched to a gene. Germline V gene lookup returns CDR1 WNHNN and CDR2 SYGVQD (reference sequence). The CDR3 contains 12 residues. Written as DNA, the CDR3 is TGCGCCAGGCGGACAGGGACAGATACGCAGTATTTT. It yields the protein CARRTGTDTQYF.

The chain couples TRBV11-2 to TRBJ1-6; TRBD1 matches at 9 bases. V lost 3 bases to trimming and J lost 9 bases; unmatched junction nucleotides: 0. Germline-derived CDR1 and CDR2 are SGHAT and FQNNGV. This CDR3 spans 13 amino acids. As DNA, the CDR3 is TGTGCCAGCAGCTTGGACAGGGGTTCACCCCTCCACTTT. The encoded protein is CASSLDRGSPLHF.

The chain combines TRBV27 with TRBJ1-2; 9 bases agree with TRBD1. CDR3 length: 17 amino acids. Germline values: CDR1 MNHEY, CDR2 SMNVEV (reference sequence). The junction had 13 bases not matched to a gene; V was cut back by 6 bases and J by 2 bases. CDR3 protein: CASRPGTGSVRNYGYTF. The CDR3 region has the DNA TGTGCCAGCAGACCCGGGACAGGGTCGGTGCGCAACTATGGCTACACCTTC.

This chain links TRBV18 with TRBJ2-7, with D possibly being TRBD1 (5 bases). V lost 2 bases, J lost 6 bases, and 17 bases lay in between. Per germline, CDR1 KGHSH and CDR2 LQKENI. There are 15 residues in the CDR3. The CDR3 here is CASSPEQGRSGEQYF. The CDR3 DNA reads as TGTGCCAGCTCACCAGAGCAGGGCAGGTCGGGCGAGCAGTACTTC.

A few counts support this clone. V gene TRBV7-9 combines with J gene TRBJ1-1; D not certain. This CDR3 region has 13 residues. V was shortened by 5 bases and J by 11 bases, with 18 bases between the two germline ends. The germline CDR1 and CDR2 sequences are SEHNR and FQNEAQ (reference sequence). CDR3 bases: TGTGCCAGCAGCCCGCTGGAAGTCCGAGGGGCTTTCTTT. Translating gives CASSPLEVRGAFF. Variable domain in full (rest from reference TRBV7-9 and TRBJ1-1): DTGVSQNPRHKITKRGQNVTFRCDPISEHNRLYWYRQTLGQGPEFLTYFQNEAQLEKSRLLSDRFSAERPKGSFSTLEIQRTEQGDSAMYLCASSPLEVRGAFFGQGTRLTVV.

The chain employs TRBV5-1 and TRBJ2-7; D gene ambiguous. V shed 0 bases and J shed 0 bases, with 7 bases lying between them. Germline-derived CDR1 and CDR2 are SGHRS and YFSETQ. This CDR3 region has 14 residues. The CDR3 reads CASSLDMSSYEQYF. CDR3 bases: TGCGCCAGCAGCTTGGATATGAGCTCCTACGAGCAGTACTTC.

The V and J genes are TRBV7-9 and TRBJ2-3; perhaps TRBD2 as D (6 bases). The CDR3 runs 16 residues. The V gene lost 3 bases and the J gene lost 2 bases, with 15 bases spanning the gap. CDR1 and CDR2 (germline): SEHNR, FQNEAQ (reference sequence). For the CDR3, the DNA is TGTGCCAGCAGCTTCCCTGTGGGGGGAAACACAGATACGCAGTATTTT. Residues: CASSFPVGGNTDTQYF. Looking up the rest from reference TRBV7-9 and TRBJ2-3 gives the full variable domain: DTGVSQNPRHKITKRGQNVTFRCDPISEHNRLYWYRQTLGQGPEFLTYFQNEAQLEKSRLLSDRFSAERPKGSFSTLEIQRTEQGDSAMYLCASSFPVGGNTDTQYFGPGTRLTVL.